These 17 T cell receptor beta chains were all obtained from the same sample, sequenced in a study of OX40 agonist ivuxolimab in advanced cancers. Assay: immunoSEQ multiplex PCR; the TCRdb copy retains only in-frame clones and omits some. Here the sample spans around 33,000 clones, 80% to 85% being singletons. The source material was CD4+ or CD8+ T cells sorted from blood, sampled in a trial of the OX40 agonist ivuxolimab. The receptors originated from an adult with an advanced solid tumor such as melanoma, head and neck, liver or kidney cancer.

This chain connects TRBV11-3 to TRBJ2-3, with D hard to call. Germline V gives CDR1 SGHNT, CDR2 YENEEA. V lost 2 bases, J lost 1 base, and 4 bases lay in between. The CDR3 length is 13 residues. The CDR3 is CASSLLGTDTQYF. In DNA, the CDR3 is TGTGCCAGCAGCTTACTAGGCACAGATACGCAGTATTTT.

This chain connects TRBV27 to TRBJ1-1, with a tentative D call TRBD1 (5 bases). The germline V gene has CDR1 MNHEY and CDR2 SMNVEV (reference sequence). This CDR3 has 13 amino acids. Trimming left V 5 bases short and J 12 bases short, with 19 bases between. Written as DNA, the CDR3 is TGTGCCAGCAGTCCCTCGGGGGAAAGGTCGACTTTCTTT. Encoded protein: CASSPSGERSTFF.

The V and J genes are TRBV6-4 and TRBJ1-2; 8 bases line up with TRBD1. The germline gives CDR1 MRHNA, CDR2 SNTAGT. The CDR3 loop spans 14 amino acids. V gave up 6 bases and J gave up 4 bases; unmatched junction bases: 7. CDR3 protein: CASRETGDTYGYTF. DNA of the CDR3: TGTGCCAGCAGAGAGACAGGGGATACCTATGGCTACACCTTC.

The V and J genes are TRBV30 and TRBJ1-5; D gene unclear. The CDR3 is 15 residues long. V was shortened by 0 bases and J by 3 bases, with 12 bases between the two germline ends. CDR1 is GTSNPN and CDR2 is SVGIG in the germline V gene (reference sequence). The chain's CDR3 is CAWSVPQVDNQPQHF. The DNA of the CDR3 is TGTGCCTGGAGTGTACCCCAGGTGGACAATCAGCCCCAGCATTTT.

CDR3 in amino acids: CASSLDAYEQYF. For the CDR3, the DNA is TGTGCCAGCAGCTTAGACGCCTACGAGCAGTACTTC. This chain links TRBV7-8 with TRBJ2-7; D unclear. Germline assignment: CDR1 SGHVS and CDR2 FQNEAQ. The V end lost 1 base, the J end lost 2 bases, and 3 bases lay between the germline ends. This CDR3 has 12 residues.

The V gene is TRBV9, the J gene TRBJ1-1, with D uncertain. This CDR3 is built from 14 residues. The V and J ends lost 0 bases and 8 bases respectively, with 14 bases between them. Looked up from germline, CDR1 is SGDLS and CDR2 is YYNGEE. The CDR3 DNA reads as TGTGCCAGCAGCGTAGTGTTAGGACCAACCGAAGCTTTCTTT. Translated, it gives CASSVVLGPTEAFF.

The chain uses TRBV7-2 and TRBJ2-5, with TRBD2 identical over 15 bases. The V segment lost 4 bases and the J segment 5 bases; nucleotides outside the gene matches: 5. Per germline, CDR1 SGHTA and CDR2 FQGNSA. This CDR3 has 16 residues. CDR3 coding DNA: TGTGCCAGCAGCTCAGGACTAGCGGGAGGGTCGGAGACCCAGTACTTC. Its protein product is CASSSGLAGGSETQYF.

The chain carries TRBV12-5 and TRBJ1-1; 9 bases are shared with TRBD1. Germline loops: CDR1 LGHNT, CDR2 FRNRAP. Germline trimming cut 7 bases from V and 1 base from J; bases unmatched to any gene: 7. The length of the CDR3 is 15 residues. CDR3 sequence: CASAQGTGTNTEAFF. CDR3 DNA sequence: TGTGCTAGTGCCCAGGGGACAGGGACGAACACTGAAGCTTTCTTT.

The chain carries TRBV11-2 and TRBJ2-3; D is unclear. V shed 2 bases and J shed 6 bases, with 21 bases lying between them. The germline gives CDR1 SGHAT, CDR2 FQNNGV. The CDR3 sequence is 17 residues long. In DNA, the CDR3 is TGTGCCAGCAGCTTACGTCCCTACTCCGCCCGGGTGGATACGCAGTATTTT. Protein product: CASSLRPYSARVDTQYF.

This clone was recorded once. V and J are TRBV18 and TRBJ2-7; D unclear. This CDR3 has 17 amino acids. CDR1 is KGHSH, CDR2 LQKENI, per germline. Trimming removed 1 base from V and 1 base from J, with 17 bases in between. The CDR3 reads CASSPLPGRFKSYEQYF. CDR3 DNA: TGTGCCAGCTCACCACTTCCTGGGCGGTTCAAGTCCTACGAGCAGTACTTC.

CDR3 nucleotide sequence: TGTGCCAGCAGTACAACCGGGACAGGGTCCTACGAGCAGTACTTC. Protein sequence: CASSTTGTGSYEQYF. The chain links TRBV6-1 to TRBJ2-7; 9 bases map to TRBD1. This CDR3 region has 15 residues. Germline trimming cut 5 bases from V and 1 base from J; bases unmatched to any gene: 6. Germline CDR1 reads MNHNS; CDR2 reads SASEGT.

The sample holds one count of this clone. The chain links TRBV20-1 to TRBJ2-5; D gene uncertain. V dropped 5 bases and J dropped 5 bases, with 9 bases sitting between them. There are 11 residues in the CDR3. Germline V gene lookup returns CDR1 DFQATT and CDR2 SNEGSKA (reference sequence). CDR3 in DNA: TGCAGTGCTTCGAGTGAGGAGACCCAGTACTTC. This gives the protein CSASSEETQYF.

The chain joins TRBV18 to TRBJ2-5, with D perhaps matching TRBD2 (5 bases). Between the trimmed V and J ends, which lost 5 bases and 0 bases, there was a span of 13 bases. The CDR3 is made up of 15 amino acids. Germline V CDR1 and CDR2: KGHSH, LQKENI. CDR3 DNA sequence: TGTGCCAGCTCAACGGCCTCCGGGAACCAAGAGACCCAGTACTTC. The encoded protein is CASSTASGNQETQYF.

The chain employs TRBV5-4 and TRBJ1-2; no reliable D call. The V and J ends lost 1 base and 6 bases respectively, with 10 bases between them. This CDR3 has 13 residues. Per germline, CDR1 SGHNT and CDR2 YYREEE (reference sequence). CDR3 region: CASSLNGLDGYTF. Written as DNA, the CDR3 is TGTGCCAGCAGCTTGAACGGCTTAGATGGCTACACCTTC. Together with reference TRBV5-4 and TRBJ1-2, the CDR3 gives the full variable domain: ETGVTQSPTHLIKTRGQQVTLRCSSQSGHNTVSWYQQALGQGPQFIFQYYREEENGRGNFPPRFSGLQFPNYSSELNVNALELDDSALYLCASSLNGLDGYTFGSGTRLTVV.

Only a few counts were recorded for this clone. The gene calls are TRBV18 and TRBJ1-1; D not certain. Trimming stripped 3 bases from V and 1 base from J, with 6 bases between. The CDR3 extends over 13 amino acids. The germline V gene has CDR1 KGHSH and CDR2 LQKENI. CDR3 coding DNA: TGTGCCAGCTCACCGCTGGGGAACACTGAAGCTTTCTTT. Its translation: CASSPLGNTEAFF. Combining the CDR3 with reference TRBV18 and TRBJ1-1 gives the whole variable domain NAGVMQNPRHLVRRRGQEARLRCSPMKGHSHVYWYRQLPEEGLKFMVYLQKENIIDESGMPKERFSAEFPKEGPSILRIQQVVRGDSAAYFCASSPLGNTEAFFGQGTRLTVV.

V gene TRBV29-1 combines with J gene TRBJ2-1, with TRBD2 as a possible D gene (11 bases). This CDR3 has 21 amino acids. Germline CDR1 SQVTM, CDR2 ANQGSEA. Between the trimmed V and J ends, which lost 4 bases and 2 bases, there was a span of 33 bases. The CDR3 DNA sequence: TGCAGCGTTGCCGGGGGACAGGGGAGCCACGCGACTAGCGGGACCTACAATGAGCAGTTCTTC. It specifies CSVAGGQGSHATSGTYNEQFF.

This chain links TRBV7-3 with TRBJ1-1; D call uncertain. Germline lookup yields CDR1 SGHTA and CDR2 FQGTGA. Trimming shortened V by 0 bases and J by 0 bases, and 8 bases separated the two germline ends. The CDR3 contains 15 residues. The CDR3 sequence is CASSLTKDMNTEAFF. For the CDR3, the DNA is TGTGCCAGCAGCTTAACAAAAGACATGAACACTGAAGCTTTCTTT.